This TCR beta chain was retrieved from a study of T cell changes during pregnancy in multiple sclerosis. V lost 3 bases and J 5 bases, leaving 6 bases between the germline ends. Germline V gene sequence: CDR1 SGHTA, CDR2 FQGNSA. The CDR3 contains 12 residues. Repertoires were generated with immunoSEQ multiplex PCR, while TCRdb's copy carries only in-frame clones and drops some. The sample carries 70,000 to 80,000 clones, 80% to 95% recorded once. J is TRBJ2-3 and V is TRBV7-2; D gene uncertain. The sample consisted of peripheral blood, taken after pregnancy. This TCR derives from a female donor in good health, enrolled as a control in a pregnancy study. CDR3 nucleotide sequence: TGTGCCAGCAGCTTCCAGGTAGATACGCAGTATTTT. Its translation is CASSFQVDTQYF.